The sequence of this T cell receptor (beta chain) was determined in a study of spatial heterogeneity in lung cancer. Study-wide background: Strong correlation linked TCR transcript counts in tumor regions to a T cell module score derived from matched bulk RNA-seq.

Findings and caveats of the study: There was tracking of ubiquitous and regional nonsynonymous mutations by the respective counts of ubiquitous and regional expanded TCRs. Tumor mutation count correlated with how many alpha and beta TCRs expanded intratumorally.

TCRdb called the 5' RACE reads again in MiXCR, with one record for every CDR3 protein. This table holds 7,300 or so distinct CDR3 sequences, 11% to 15% found once. Time point denoted: sample taken at primary tumor resection. The CDR3 is 14 amino acids. V was shortened by 4 bases and J by 0 bases, with 10 bases between the two germline ends. Germline V lookup: CDR1 SGHDT, CDR2 YYEEEE. By frequency in the sample, this clonotype is medium-sized. Its specificity is unknown. The TCR originated in a female donor with early-stage non-small cell lung cancer. The sample here was lung tumor tissue, taken at surgery. V gene TRBV5-6 combines with J gene TRBJ1-1, with D possibly matching TRBD1 (5 bases). In DNA, the CDR3 is TGTGCCAGCAGCCCCGGGACCTTGAACACTGAAGCTTTCTTT. Amino acid sequence: CASSPGTLNTEAFF.